Each of the 16 T cell receptor beta chains below was sequenced from the same sample in a study of blood T cell repertoires in COVID-19. Assay: immunoSEQ multiplex PCR; the TCRdb copy retains only in-frame clones and omits some. This sample has under 300,000 clones; roughly 88% occur once, and the top ten carry 2% to 2.5%. The sequenced sample was peripheral blood. Receptor source: a woman aged 40 to 49 who had recovered from COVID-19.

This chain uses TRBV28 with TRBJ1-1; D possibly corresponds to TRBD1 (6 bases). The ends were cut back, 2 bases at V and 8 bases at J, with 12 bases in the middle. Germline-derived CDR1 and CDR2 are MDHEN and SYDVKM. The CDR3 runs to 13 residues. The CDR3 region is CASSLNRAREAFF. In DNA form, the CDR3 reads TGTGCCAGCAGTTTAAACAGGGCTAGGGAAGCTTTCTTT.

The chain carries TRBV19 and TRBJ1-2, with 7 bases identical to TRBD1. The CDR3 totals 13 residues. V lost 3 bases to trimming and J lost 4 bases; unmatched junction nucleotides: 2. CDR1 LNHDA and CDR2 SQIVND come from the germline V gene (reference sequence). The CDR3 region is CASSIGTVYGYTF. In nucleotides, the CDR3 is TGTGCCAGTAGTATCGGGACAGTCTATGGCTACACCTTC.

The V call is TRBV11-3, the J call TRBJ1-1; tentative D call: TRBD1 (6 bases). Germline V lookup: CDR1 SGHNT, CDR2 YENEEA. V was pared by 4 bases and J by 0 bases, with 12 bases between. The CDR3 sequence is 15 residues long. This chain's CDR3 is CASSSWTVMNTEAFF. In DNA, the CDR3 is TGTGCCAGCAGCTCCTGGACAGTAATGAACACTGAAGCTTTCTTT.

This chain uses TRBV11-2 with TRBJ1-2; 12 bases map to TRBD1. CDR3 length: 16 residues. Germline V gene data show CDR1 as SGHAT and CDR2 as FQNNGV. Unmatched junction bases numbered 11, after V lost 5 bases and J lost 7 bases. The chain's CDR3 is CASSAPWGTGGFGYTF. The CDR3 DNA follows: TGTGCCAGCAGCGCACCTTGGGGGACAGGGGGCTTTGGCTACACCTTC.

The chain combines TRBV19 with TRBJ1-4, with TRBD1 identical over 7 bases. CDR1 is LNHDA, CDR2 SQIVND, per germline (reference sequence). CDR3 length: 14 residues. Germline trimming cut 4 bases from V and 5 bases from J; bases unmatched to any gene: 4. CDR3: CASSRGDSNEKLFF. The CDR3 nucleotides read TGTGCCAGTAGTAGAGGGGACAGCAATGAAAAACTGTTTTTT.

This clone was counted once. The V call is TRBV19, the J call TRBJ1-1, with D possibly TRBD1 on 5 matching bases. Trimming took 9 bases from V and 1 from J, leaving 12 bases between them. The CDR3 runs 13 residues. Looked up from germline, CDR1 is LNHDA and CDR2 is SQIVND (reference sequence). The CDR3 bases are TGTGCCAGCCGGAGGGGAACGAACACTGAAGCTTTCTTT. As protein: CASRRGTNTEAFF. Full variable domain (rest looked up from reference TRBV19 and TRBJ1-1): DGGITQSPKYLFRKEGQNVTLSCEQNLNHDAMYWYRQDPGQGLRLIYYSQIVNDFQKGDIAEGYSVSREKKESFPLTVTSAQKNPTAFYLCASRRGTNTEAFFGQGTRLTVV.

The chain employs TRBV6-2 or TRBV6-3 and TRBJ1-3, with D possibly being TRBD1 (6 bases). This CDR3 region has 17 residues. The V gene lost 1 base and the J gene lost 4 bases, with 17 bases spanning the gap. The germline gives CDR1 MNHEY, CDR2 SVGEGT. CDR3 bases: TGTGCCAGCAGTTACTACGCGGATAGGACAGTGGGAAACACCATATATTTT. Protein: CASSYYADRTVGNTIYF.

The V call is TRBV5-6, the J call TRBJ2-6, with TRBD1 as a possible D gene (5 bases). The length of the CDR3 is 14 residues. Germline CDR1 and CDR2: SGHDT and YYEEEE. Trimming stripped 4 bases from V and 3 bases from J, with 8 bases between. CDR3 amino acids: CASSPRVGANVLTF. The DNA of the CDR3 is TGTGCCAGCAGCCCCAGGGTTGGGGCCAACGTCCTGACTTTC.

This chain connects TRBV4-1 to TRBJ2-3; D remains unclear. Trimming shortened V by 1 base and J by 2 bases, and 7 bases separated the two germline ends. Germline V lookup: CDR1 MGHRA, CDR2 YSYEKL. CDR3 length: 14 amino acids. CDR3 region: CASSQVAVTDTQYF. Written as DNA, the CDR3 is TGCGCCAGCAGCCAAGTTGCGGTCACAGATACGCAGTATTTT.

The CDR3 DNA is TGTGCCAGTAGTATCGTACAAGGGGGTGGGCAGCCCCAGCATTTT. This codes for CASSIVQGGGQPQHF. The chain is built from TRBV19 and TRBJ1-5; tentatively, D is TRBD1 (6 bases). The germline V gene encodes CDR1 LNHDA and CDR2 SQIVND (reference sequence). The CDR3 covers 15 residues. Trimming left V 3 bases short and J 7 bases short, with 16 bases between.

This clone showed up just a few times. V gene TRBV28 combines with J gene TRBJ1-5; 8 bases map to TRBD1. Trimming cost V 4 bases and J 2 bases; bases outside gene matches: 4. Germline values: CDR1 MDHEN, CDR2 SYDVKM. CDR3 length: 15 amino acids. Written as DNA, the CDR3 is TGTGCCAGCAGTTCGTCAGGGGGCGGCAATCAGCCCCAGCATTTT. It translates to CASSSSGGGNQPQHF. The variable domain in full, with the rest retrieved from reference TRBV28 and TRBJ1-5, is DVKVTQSSRYLVKRTGEKVFLECVQDMDHENMFWYRQDPGLGLRLIYFSYDVKMKEKGDIPEGYSVSREKKERFSLILESASTNQTSMYLCASSSSGGGNQPQHFGDGTRLSIL.

This chain uses TRBV20-1 with TRBJ2-5, with 9 bases lining up with TRBD1. In germline, CDR1 is DFQATT, CDR2 SNEGSKA (reference sequence). V shed 7 bases and J 5 bases; nucleotides not matched to a gene: 2. The CDR3 has 11 residues. The CDR3 here is CSGDRAETQYF. The CDR3 DNA reads as TGCAGTGGGGACAGGGCGGAGACCCAGTACTTC.

The rearrangement links TRBV11-1 to TRBJ2-1; the match to TRBD1 covers 7 bases. The CDR3 runs 15 residues. Germline V CDR1 and CDR2: SGHAT, FQDESV (reference sequence). V lost 1 base and J lost 3; bases outside the gene matches: 3. For the CDR3, the DNA is TGTGCCAGCAGCTTAGACAGGGGCGTCTACAATGAGCAGTTCTTC. Its translation is CASSLDRGVYNEQFF.

The chain has TRBV7-2 and TRBJ1-2; TRBD1 matches 7 bases. The germline CDR1 and CDR2 sequences are SGHTA and FQGNSA. The CDR3 has 15 residues. The ends lost 0 bases at V and 6 bases at J; junction bases unmatched: 7. CDR3 residues: CASSLAGQSGDGYTF. For the CDR3, the DNA is TGTGCCAGCAGCTTAGCGGGACAGTCTGGGGATGGCTACACCTTC.

The chain carries TRBV27 and TRBJ1-4; TRBD1 matches 10 bases. Germline V gene data show CDR1 as MNHEY and CDR2 as SMNVEV (reference sequence). After removal of 5 bases from V and 6 bases from J, the junction contained 3 bases not matched to a gene. The CDR3 contains 14 residues. CDR3 DNA sequence: TGTGCCAGCAGTCGGACAGGGGGACATGAAAAACTGTTTTTT. As protein: CASSRTGGHEKLFF.

V is TRBV4-2 and J is TRBJ1-1, with D uncertain. The V gene lost 0 bases and the J gene lost 2 bases, with 7 bases spanning the gap. Germline lookup yields CDR1 LGHNA and CDR2 YNFKEQ. CDR3 length equals 14 residues. DNA of the CDR3: TGTGCCAGCAGCCAAGATTTGGCTAACACTGAAGCTTTCTTT. As protein: CASSQDLANTEAFF.